This T cell receptor (beta chain) derives from a study of CD8 T cells in Susac syndrome. Study-level findings and limits: It was acknowledged in the study that its TCR sequencing and HLA analysis involved a relatively small number of individuals.

When the RNA was reverse transcribed, random hexamers were used with an input of roughly 0.45 to 1 ug. immunoSEQ multiplex PCR amplified TCR beta CDR3 across 54 Vbeta, 13 Jbeta. MiXCR, applied by TCRdb to the immunoSEQ multiplex PCR reads, yields one record per CDR3 protein. The table lists about 150,000 distinct CDR3 sequences, around 95% of them singletons. Germline V CDR1 and CDR2: LGHDT, YNNKEL (reference sequence). The CDR3 covers 13 residues. V shed 3 bases and J 4 bases; nucleotides not matched to a gene: 0. This clonotype has only a few counts. Its antigen is still unknown. Negative isolation was used for CD8+ and CD4+ T cells, and FACS enrichment was applied to TEMRA cells.

This sequence joins TRBV3-1 and TRBJ1-2; 9 bases align to TRBD1. The TCR sequence derives from a human donor with multiple sclerosis. What was sequenced was CD8+ T cells from PBMCs. The CDR3 reads CASSQDRGYGYTF. Written as DNA, the CDR3 is TGTGCCAGCAGCCAGGACAGGGGCTATGGCTACACCTTC. The variable domain in full, with the rest retrieved from reference TRBV3-1 and TRBJ1-2, is DTAVSQTPKYLVTQMGNDKSIKCEQNLGHDTMYWYKQDSKKFLKIMFSYNNKELIINETVPNRFSPKSPDKAHLNLHINSLELGDSAVYFCASSQDRGYGYTFGSGTRLTVV.